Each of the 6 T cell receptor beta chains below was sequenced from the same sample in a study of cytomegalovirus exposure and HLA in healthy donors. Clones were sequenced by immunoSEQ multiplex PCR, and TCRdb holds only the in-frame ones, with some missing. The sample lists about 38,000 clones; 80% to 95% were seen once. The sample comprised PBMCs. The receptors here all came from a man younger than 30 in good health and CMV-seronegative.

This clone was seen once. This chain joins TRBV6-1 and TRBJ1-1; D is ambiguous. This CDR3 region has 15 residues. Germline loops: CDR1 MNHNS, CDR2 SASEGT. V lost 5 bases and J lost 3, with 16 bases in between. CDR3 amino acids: CASSLGSLRDTEAFF. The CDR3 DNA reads TGTGCCAGCAGTCTAGGGTCCCTGAGGGACACTGAAGCTTTCTTT.

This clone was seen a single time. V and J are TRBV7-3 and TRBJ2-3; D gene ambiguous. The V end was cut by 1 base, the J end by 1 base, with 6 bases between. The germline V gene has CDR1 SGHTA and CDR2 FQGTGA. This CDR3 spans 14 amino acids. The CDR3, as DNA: TGTGCCAGCAGCTTAAATAGTGGCACAGATACGCAGTATTTT. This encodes CASSLNSGTDTQYF.

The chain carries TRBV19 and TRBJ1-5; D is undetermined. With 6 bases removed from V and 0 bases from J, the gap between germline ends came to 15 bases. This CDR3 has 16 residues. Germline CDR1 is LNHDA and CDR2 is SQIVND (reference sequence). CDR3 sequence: CASRIFAGNSNQPQHF. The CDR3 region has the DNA TGTGCCAGTAGGATATTTGCGGGGAATAGCAATCAGCCCCAGCATTTT. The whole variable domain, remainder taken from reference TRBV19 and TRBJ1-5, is DGGITQSPKYLFRKEGQNVTLSCEQNLNHDAMYWYRQDPGQGLRLIYYSQIVNDFQKGDIAEGYSVSREKKESFPLTVTSAQKNPTAFYLCASRIFAGNSNQPQHFGDGTRLSIL.

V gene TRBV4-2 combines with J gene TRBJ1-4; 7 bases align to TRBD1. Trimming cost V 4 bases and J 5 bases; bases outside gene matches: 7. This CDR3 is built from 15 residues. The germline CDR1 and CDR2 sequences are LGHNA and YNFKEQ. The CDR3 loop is CASSPPGQPNEKLFF. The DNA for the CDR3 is TGTGCCAGCAGCCCACCGGGACAGCCGAATGAAAAACTGTTTTTT.

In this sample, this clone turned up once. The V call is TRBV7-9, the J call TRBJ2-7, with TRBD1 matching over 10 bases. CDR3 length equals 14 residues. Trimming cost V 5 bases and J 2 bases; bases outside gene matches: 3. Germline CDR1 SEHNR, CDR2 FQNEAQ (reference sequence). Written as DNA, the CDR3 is TGTGCCAGCAGCCCCGGGACAGGGGCCTACGAGCAGTACTTC. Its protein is CASSPGTGAYEQYF. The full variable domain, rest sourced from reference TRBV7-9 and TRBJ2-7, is DTGVSQNPRHKITKRGQNVTFRCDPISEHNRLYWYRQTLGQGPEFLTYFQNEAQLEKSRLLSDRFSAERPKGSFSTLEIQRTEQGDSAMYLCASSPGTGAYEQYFGPGTRLTVT.

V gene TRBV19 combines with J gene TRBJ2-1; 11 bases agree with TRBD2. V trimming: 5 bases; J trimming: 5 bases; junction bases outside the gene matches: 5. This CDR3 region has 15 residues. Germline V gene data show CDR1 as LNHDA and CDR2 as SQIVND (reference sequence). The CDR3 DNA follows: TGTGCCAGTAGTCTCCCGGGACTAGCGGACAATGAGCAGTTCTTC. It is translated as CASSLPGLADNEQFF.